A single sample gave rise to the 15 T cell receptor beta chains below, sequenced in a study of monozygotic twins with inflammatory bowel disease. TCRdb reprocessed the 5' RACE reads, keeping one entry per CDR3 protein, no DNA. The repertoire shows some 440,000 distinct CDR3 sequences; the top ten hold more than 2%. The sample taken for sequencing was blood. Receptors originate from a human donor with ulcerative colitis or Crohn's disease, or a healthy co-twin of an affected twin (not recorded which).

J is TRBJ2-7 and V is TRBV7-3; the D call of TRBD2 rests on TCRdb alone, since no DNA is present to check it. Per the germline V gene, CDR1 is SGHTA and CDR2 is FQGTGA. This CDR3 is 15 amino acids long. This CDR3 is CASSRSGKNSYEQYF.

The rearrangement links TRBV30 to TRBJ2-1; the D call from TCRdb, TRBD1, cannot be confirmed without DNA. The germline gives CDR1 GTSNPN, CDR2 SVGIG (reference sequence). This CDR3 spans 16 amino acids. The CDR3: CAWSDRRAGGYNEQFF.

The chain employs TRBV12-3 or TRBV12-4 and TRBJ1-2; TCRdb's D call, TRBD1, is unchecked because there is no DNA. This CDR3 has 13 amino acids. The CDR3 protein is CASINRGESGYTF.

V usage is TRBV4-2 and J usage is TRBJ2-1; TCRdb designates TRBD1, a call that cannot be tested without DNA. The CDR3 has 15 residues. Germline V gene sequence: CDR1 LGHNA, CDR2 YNFKEQ. CDR3 sequence reads: CASSQDRGIYNEQFF.

The CDR3 is CASSTSRETQYF. The chain joins TRBV12-3 or TRBV12-4 to TRBJ2-5. The CDR3 consists of 12 residues.

This chain uses TRBV4-2 with TRBJ2-7; the TRBD2 assignment by TCRdb is unverifiable without DNA. This CDR3 has 14 residues. The germline CDR1 and CDR2 sequences are LGHNA and YNFKEQ. This CDR3 is CASSQDRGGTEQYF.

The chain combines TRBV3-1 with TRBJ1-1; absent DNA, TCRdb's TRBD1 call cannot be checked. This CDR3 is built from 14 residues. The germline V gene encodes CDR1 LGHDT and CDR2 YNNKEL (reference sequence). CDR3 sequence reads: CASSSYTGYTEAFF. Variable domain in full (rest from reference TRBV3-1 and TRBJ1-1): DTAVSQTPKYLVTQMGNDKSIKCEQNLGHDTMYWYKQDSKKFLKIMFSYNNKELIINETVPNRFSPKSPDKAHLNLHINSLELGDSAVYFCASSSYTGYTEAFFGQGTRLTVV.

J is TRBJ2-1 and V is TRBV24-1; the TCRdb D gene call, TRBD1, has no DNA to confirm it. CDR1 and CDR2 (germline): KGHDR, SFDVKD. There are 16 residues in the CDR3. Here the CDR3 reads CATSDFRGGTYNEQFF.

The chain links TRBV20-1 to TRBJ1-1; with no DNA, the TCRdb D assignment of TRBD1 cannot be verified. Germline V gives CDR1 DFQATT, CDR2 SNEGSKA (reference sequence). The CDR3 totals 11 residues. CDR3 sequence reads: CSAPGGTEAFF.

The chain combines TRBV12-3 or TRBV12-4 with TRBJ2-1; TCRdb picks TRBD2, but there is no DNA to check that call. The CDR3 contains 15 residues. This CDR3 reads CASRTLAGVSNEQFF.

The CDR3 loop reads CASSPPPSYNEQIF. The chain recombines TRBV7-2 with TRBJ2-1; the D call from TCRdb, TRBD2, cannot be confirmed without DNA. From germline, CDR1 is SGHTA and CDR2 FQGNSA. The CDR3 length is 14 residues.

CDR3 sequence: CASSLSLIAGEVGTQYF. The V and J genes are TRBV7-3 and TRBJ2-3; TCRdb lists TRBD2, though no DNA is available to test this call. Germline V gene data show CDR1 as SGHTA and CDR2 as FQGTGA. The CDR3 runs to 17 residues.

The CDR3: CASSLTGAADRTPLHF. The chain links TRBV5-1 to TRBJ1-6; TCRdb reports TRBD1, a call that lacks DNA to check it against. Germline assignment: CDR1 SGHRS and CDR2 YFSETQ. The CDR3 is made up of 16 amino acids.

The V call is TRBV11-2, the J call TRBJ1-1. Germline V gene lookup returns CDR1 SGHAT and CDR2 FQNNGV. This CDR3 is 14 amino acids long. CDR3 loop: CASSSTDQNTEAFF.

V usage is TRBV20-1 and J usage is TRBJ1-1; without DNA, the TCRdb call of TRBD1 cannot be checked. The germline CDR1 and CDR2 sequences are DFQATT and SNEGSKA (reference sequence). The CDR3 is 12 residues long. The CDR3 sequence is CSAREDSAEAFF.